This T cell receptor (beta chain) was identified during a study of identical twins. Points from the study as a whole: It was out-of-frame TCR alpha sharing in monozygotic twins that models underestimated. Within cord blood, abundant beta clonotypes carried fewer insertions, but memory repertoires showed no such trend.

The sample holds a few counts of this clonotype. Antigen unknown. TCRdb reprocessed the 5' RACE reads via MiXCR and lists one record per CDR3 protein. The sample lists fewer than 250,000 distinct CDR3 sequences, 7% to 8.5% occurring once. V gave up 3 bases and J gave up 3 bases; unmatched junction bases: 7. This CDR3 region has 16 residues. Germline V CDR1 and CDR2: MGHRA, YSYEKL. The same data also contributed to another study, on yellow fever vaccine responses in identical twins. This second study says: Each twin's T cell response to the vaccine was reported to look partly convergent and partly personalized.

The sequenced sample was CD8+ T cells sorted from blood. This chain links TRBV4-1 with TRBJ2-3; 9 positions match TRBD1. The sequence was obtained from a woman aged 18 to 35 in good health. CDR3 nucleotide sequence: TGCGCCAGCAGCCATCCCACAGGGGGCTGGACAGATACGCAGTATTTT. This encodes CASSHPTGGWTDTQYF.